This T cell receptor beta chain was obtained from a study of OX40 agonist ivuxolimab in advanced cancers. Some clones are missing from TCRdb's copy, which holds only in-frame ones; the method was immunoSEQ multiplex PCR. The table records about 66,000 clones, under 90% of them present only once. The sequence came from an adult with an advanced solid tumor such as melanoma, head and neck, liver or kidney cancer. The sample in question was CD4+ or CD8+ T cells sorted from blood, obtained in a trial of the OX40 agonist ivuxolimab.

In DNA form, the CDR3 reads TGTGCCAGCAGTCGACAGGGACAGGAAAAACTGTTTTTT. This sequence encodes CASSRQGQEKLFF. The chain joins TRBV25-1 to TRBJ1-4; 7 nucleotides align to TRBD1. Unmatched junction bases numbered 5, after V lost 5 bases and J lost 8 bases. The CDR3 contains 13 residues. The germline V gene has CDR1 MGHDK and CDR2 SYGVNS.